The 25 T cell receptor beta chains presented below share a single source sample, sequenced in a study of post-analysis software for immune sequencing data (dated by TCRdb to the mid-2010s). General findings and caveats noted by the study authors: Patients showed significantly higher frequencies than controls for several TRBV segments, among them TRBV5-6, TRBV5-1 and TRBV20-1.

No antigen has been assigned to these receptors. Library construction relied on PCR. Sequenced on an Illumina HiSeq 2500. Unique molecular identifiers were incorporated into TCR beta cDNA libraries to reduce PCR and sequencing biases. TCRdb reprocessed the public reads (quality trimming at Q25 with fastp, clone calling with MiXCR) and kept in-frame beta chains. Merged by CDR3 protein, the rows form single entries marked with the most common genes and DNA. The sample table contains approximately 570,000 distinct CDR3 sequences; only one count was recorded for around 44% of them. The ten largest make up about 1.8% of the sample. Sequences were obtained from blood. Source of these receptors: a girl aged 5-17 years with multiple sclerosis.

The chain carries TRBV24-1 and TRBJ2-7; D may be TRBD1 (5 bases). V lost 8 bases to trimming and J lost 5 bases, with 12 bases between them. The CDR3 has 12 amino acids. Germline V CDR1 and CDR2: KGHDR, SFDVKD. CDR3 amino acids: CATTNRLHEQYF. CDR3 DNA sequence: TGTGCCACCACGAACAGGCTCCACGAGCAGTACTTC.

This chain connects TRBV24-1 to TRBJ2-1; D is undetermined. The germline V and J ends were trimmed by 4 bases and 3 bases, with 12 bases remaining between them. Germline CDR1 is KGHDR and CDR2 is SFDVKD. The CDR3 runs to 15 residues. CDR3 nucleotide sequence: TGTGCCACCAGTGACCCCTCAGGCAACTACAATGAGCAGTTCTTC. Amino acids: CATSDPSGNYNEQFF.

The chain carries TRBV15 and TRBJ2-1; D is perhaps TRBD1 (5 bases). The CDR3 contains 17 residues. Between the trimmed V and J ends, which lost 1 base and 5 bases, there was a span of 18 bases. Germline CDR1 reads LNHNV; CDR2 reads YYDKDF (reference sequence). DNA for the CDR3: TGTGCCACCAGCAGAGTTGGCGTGTTTGACAGTCACAATGAGCAGTTCTTC. It specifies CATSRVGVFDSHNEQFF.

A few counts support this clonotype. V and J are TRBV20-1 and TRBJ2-7; 8 positions agree with TRBD1. V trimming: 5 bases; J trimming: 3 bases; junction bases outside the gene matches: 15. CDR1 is DFQATT and CDR2 is SNEGSKA in the germline V gene (reference sequence). The CDR3 loop spans 16 amino acids. For the CDR3, the DNA is TGCAGTGCTCTAATACCGGGACAGGCTTCTTTCTACGAGCAGTACTTC. It yields the protein CSALIPGQASFYEQYF.

The chain uses TRBV3-1 and TRBJ2-1; 7 nucleotides agree with TRBD2. The CDR3 is 13 residues long. Trimming cost V 3 bases and J 9 bases; bases outside gene matches: 5. Germline CDR1 is LGHDT and CDR2 is YNNKEL (reference sequence). This CDR3 reads CASSHGGRGEQFF. DNA of the CDR3: TGTGCCAGCAGCCATGGAGGGAGGGGTGAGCAGTTCTTC.

This chain connects TRBV7-9 to TRBJ2-1, with TRBD2 identical over 14 bases. Germline V gene lookup returns CDR1 SEHNR and CDR2 FQNEAQ (reference sequence). With V trimmed by 5 bases and J by 6 bases, 3 bases remained unmatched. The CDR3 length is 15 residues. CDR3 in DNA: TGTGCCAGCAGCCGACTAGCGGGAGGGCCCAATGAGCAGTTCTTC. Its translation: CASSRLAGGPNEQFF.

The V call is TRBV5-1, the J call TRBJ2-1; D call uncertain. The V end was cut by 6 bases, the J end by 1 base, with 11 bases between. The CDR3 sequence is 14 residues long. Per germline, CDR1 SGHRS and CDR2 YFSETQ. The CDR3 nucleotides read TGCGCCAGCATTTCTGAGAGGTCCTACAATGAGCAGTTCTTC. Translated, it gives CASISERSYNEQFF.

This clonotype was seen more than once but under ten times. The V call is TRBV28, the J call TRBJ1-2; TRBD1 might be the D (6 bases). The CDR3 has 14 residues. The germline V gene encodes CDR1 MDHEN and CDR2 SYDVKM. V lost 5 bases to trimming and J lost 5 bases, with 15 bases between them. This CDR3 is CASSPGQRAYGYTF. CDR3 nucleotide sequence: TGTGCCAGCAGTCCTGGACAGCGGGCTTATGGCTACACCTTC.

V and J are TRBV4-2 and TRBJ2-5, with a weak D call TRBD1 (8 bases). Gene TRBJ2-7 matches the end of the DNA better, so the J call may be wrong. Germline assignment: CDR1 LGHNA and CDR2 YNFKEQ. The CDR3 runs to 18 residues. The CDR3 reads CASSQVGGRQGSSYEQYF. CDR3 sequence (DNA): TGTGCCAGCAGCCAAGTCGGGGGGCGACAGGGGTCATCCTACGAGCAGTACTTC.

The rearrangement joins TRBV7-9 to TRBJ1-1; the match to TRBD1 covers 7 bases. CDR1 SEHNR and CDR2 FQNEAQ come from the germline V gene (reference sequence). The V segment lost 5 bases and the J segment 4 bases; nucleotides outside the gene matches: 13. The CDR3 length is 16 residues. CDR3 coding DNA: TGTGCCAGCAGCCCTCGAAGGAGGGACAGAAGCACTGAAGCTTTCTTT. It codes for CASSPRRRDRSTEAFF. The variable domain in full, with the rest retrieved from reference TRBV7-9 and TRBJ1-1, is DTGVSQNPRHKITKRGQNVTFRCDPISEHNRLYWYRQTLGQGPEFLTYFQNEAQLEKSRLLSDRFSAERPKGSFSTLEIQRTEQGDSAMYLCASSPRRRDRSTEAFFGQGTRLTVV.

This clonotype was counted once. The chain has TRBV20-1 and TRBJ1-2, with D possibly being TRBD1 (6 bases). Between the trimmed V and J ends, which lost 5 bases and 8 bases, there was a span of 15 bases. CDR1 DFQATT and CDR2 SNEGSKA come from the germline V gene (reference sequence). CDR3 length equals 12 residues. CDR3 coding DNA: TGCAGTGCTTTTGGACTGGGGGCGGGCTACACCTTC. The encoded protein is CSAFGLGAGYTF.

The chain joins TRBV12-3 or TRBV12-4 to TRBJ1-2; 8 nucleotides agree with TRBD1. This CDR3 is 13 amino acids long. V lost 6 bases, J lost 8 bases, and 8 bases stayed unmatched. For the CDR3, the DNA is TGTGCCAGCAGCCCGGACAGGGAAAGCGGCTACACCTTC. As protein: CASSPDRESGYTF.

This clonotype appeared a few times. The genes are TRBV2 and TRBJ2-3; 8 positions match TRBD2. V gave up 4 bases and J gave up 1 base; unmatched junction bases: 10. The CDR3 has 17 amino acids. CDR1 and CDR2 (germline): SNHLY, FYNNEI. As DNA, the CDR3 is TGTGCCAGCAGTGCATTGGCCAGCGGGGGACGCACAGATACGCAGTATTTT. Residues: CASSALASGGRTDTQYF.

This clonotype turned up a few times. CDR3 sequence reads: CSARRTGTDTQYF. The CDR3 DNA sequence: TGCAGTGCTAGACGTACCGGGACAGATACGCAGTATTTT. The chain combines TRBV20-1 with TRBJ2-3; D unclear. CDR3 length: 13 amino acids. V gave up 2 bases and J gave up 3 bases, with 9 bases separating them. Germline lookup yields CDR1 DFQATT and CDR2 SNEGSKA (reference sequence).

The V gene is TRBV7-2, the J gene TRBJ2-7; D tentatively reads TRBD1 or TRBD2 (5 bases each). CDR1 is SGHTA, CDR2 FQGNSA, per germline. The CDR3 extends over 17 amino acids. V lost 5 bases and J 0 bases, leaving 20 bases between the germline ends. CDR3 bases: TGTGCCAGCAGCCGAGGTGGACTCCGGGACGACTCCTACGAGCAGTACTTC. Translated: CASSRGGLRDDSYEQYF.

This chain joins TRBV7-2 and TRBJ1-1; D is unresolved. The CDR3 consists of 14 residues. Per germline, CDR1 SGHTA and CDR2 FQGNSA. The V gene lost 5 bases and the J gene lost 0 bases, with 10 bases spanning the gap. The CDR3 DNA follows: TGTGCCAGCAGCCTTCTCCGGATGAACACTGAAGCTTTCTTT. Amino acid sequence: CASSLLRMNTEAFF.

This clonotype was counted between two and nine times. V gene TRBV20-1 combines with J gene TRBJ2-5, with D perhaps matching TRBD2 (7 bases). CDR3 length: 14 residues. V was trimmed by 0 bases and J by 5 bases, leaving 13 bases between them. Germline CDR1 DFQATT, CDR2 SNEGSKA (reference sequence). The CDR3 DNA sequence: TGCAGTGCTAGAGATGGGGGGGGGCGCGAGACCCAGTACTTC. Translation: CSARDGGGRETQYF.

The chain couples TRBV7-9 to TRBJ2-5; the D gene could be TRBD1 or TRBD2 (5 bases each). The CDR3 is made up of 14 amino acids. CDR1 is SEHNR and CDR2 is FQNEAQ in the germline V gene (reference sequence). V gave up 4 bases and J gave up 1 base, with 10 bases separating them. CDR3 bases: TGTGCCAGCAGCTCTAGCAGGGCCCAAGAGACCCAGTACTTC. Protein product: CASSSSRAQETQYF.

This rearrangement joins TRBV6-5 to TRBJ2-6; TRBD1 matches 9 bases. The CDR3 loop spans 16 amino acids. The trim removed 6 bases at V and 3 bases at J, leaving 6 bases unmatched. Germline values: CDR1 MNHEY, CDR2 SVGAGI. Here the CDR3 reads CASSYRGRDGANVLTF. The CDR3 DNA sequence: TGTGCCAGCAGCTACAGGGGGCGAGATGGGGCCAACGTCCTGACTTTC.

This chain uses TRBV5-6 with TRBJ2-3, with D maybe TRBD2 (6 bases). The CDR3 length is 14 residues. The ends were cut back, 0 bases at V and 6 bases at J, with 11 bases in the middle. Germline V CDR1 and CDR2: SGHDT, YYEEEE. The CDR3 nucleotides read TGTGCCAGCAGCTTGGTGGCGGCGGGGGATACGCAGTATTTT. Translating gives CASSLVAAGDTQYF.

The chain links TRBV27 to TRBJ1-4, with D possibly matching TRBD1 (5 bases). Germline V lookup: CDR1 MNHEY, CDR2 SMNVEV (reference sequence). The CDR3 extends over 15 amino acids. The V and J ends lost 4 bases and 4 bases respectively, with 13 bases between them. The CDR3 DNA follows: TGTGCCAGCAGTTCCGACAGAGAGTATAATGAAAAACTGTTTTTT. This translates into CASSSDREYNEKLFF.

The rearrangement joins TRBV7-2 to TRBJ2-7; the D gene is possibly TRBD2 (6 bases). The germline V gene encodes CDR1 SGHTA and CDR2 FQGNSA. V was pared by 1 base and J by 4 bases, with 17 bases between. The CDR3 contains 16 residues. The CDR3 spells CASSLESGTPGYEQYF. The CDR3 DNA reads TGTGCCAGCAGCTTAGAGTCGGGGACTCCCGGGTACGAGCAGTACTTC.

The chain recombines TRBV18 with TRBJ2-4, with 13 bases identical to TRBD2. The end of the DNA is better explained by TRBJ2-7, so the J call may be wrong. In germline, CDR1 is KGHSH, CDR2 LQKENI. This CDR3 has 17 amino acids. CDR3 coding DNA: TGTGCCAGCTCCCTCACTAGCGGGGGGGCCAAATCCTACGAGCAGTACTTC. Its translation: CASSLTSGGAKSYEQYF.

This clonotype came up a few times. V usage is TRBV2 and J usage is TRBJ2-7; D possibly corresponds to TRBD1 (5 bases). V gave up 7 bases and J gave up 1 base, with 8 bases separating them. The CDR3 covers 12 residues. CDR1 and CDR2 from the germline V gene are SNHLY and FYNNEI. CDR3 amino acids: CASKGFSYEQYF. The CDR3 nucleotides are TGTGCCAGCAAGGGGTTTTCCTACGAGCAGTACTTC.

This clonotype was counted only a few times. V is TRBV6-5 and J is TRBJ1-2; 7 bases match TRBD1. CDR3 length equals 16 residues. The germline CDR1 and CDR2 sequences are MNHEY and SVGAGI. J was trimmed by 1 base and V by 6 bases; bases with no gene match: 11. The CDR3 sequence: CASRVRGGAFNYGYTF. The CDR3 DNA sequence: TGTGCCAGCAGAGTCAGGGGGGGGGCTTTTAACTATGGCTACACCTTC.